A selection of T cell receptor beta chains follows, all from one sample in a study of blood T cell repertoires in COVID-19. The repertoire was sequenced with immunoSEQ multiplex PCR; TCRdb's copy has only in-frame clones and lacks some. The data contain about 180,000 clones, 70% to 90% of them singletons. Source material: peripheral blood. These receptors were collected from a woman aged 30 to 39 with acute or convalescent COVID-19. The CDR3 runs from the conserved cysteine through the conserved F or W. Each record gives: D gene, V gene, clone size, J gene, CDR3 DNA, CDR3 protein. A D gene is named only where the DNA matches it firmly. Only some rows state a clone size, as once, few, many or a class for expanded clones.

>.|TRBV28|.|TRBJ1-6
TGTGCCAGCAGTCCCTATCCCGGGGAGAATTCACCCCTCCACTTT
CASSPYPGENSPLHF
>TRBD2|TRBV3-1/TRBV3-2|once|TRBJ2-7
TGTGCCAGCAGCCTTAGCGGGGACACCTACGAGCAGTACTTC
CASSLSGDTYEQYF
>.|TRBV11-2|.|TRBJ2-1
TGTGCCAGCAGCATTACGGGTTGGACCTACAATGAGCAGTTCTTC
CASSITGWTYNEQFF
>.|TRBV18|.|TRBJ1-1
TGTGCCAGCTCACGACGGACTAACACTGAAGCTTTCTTT
CASSRRTNTEAFF
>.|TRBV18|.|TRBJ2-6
TGTGCCAGCTCTCCTACCGTTACCTCTGGGGCCAACGTCCTGACTTTC
CASSPTVTSGANVLTF
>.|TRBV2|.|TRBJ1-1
TGTGCCAGCAGGGGGCGGATTGAAGCTTTCTTT
CASRGRIEAFF
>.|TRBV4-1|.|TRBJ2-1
TGCGCCAGCAGCCAAGATGACCGGGACACTAACAATGAGCAGTTCTTC
CASSQDDRDTNNEQFF
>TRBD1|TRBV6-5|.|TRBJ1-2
TGTGCCAGCAGTTTCCTCGGGACAGCCTATGGCTACACCTTC
CASSFLGTAYGYTF
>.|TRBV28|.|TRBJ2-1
TGTGCCAGCAGTTTGTTAGACTCCTACAATGAGCAGTTCTTC
CASSLLDSYNEQFF
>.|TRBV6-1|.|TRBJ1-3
TGTGCCAGCAGTGAACCCGCGACAGACGACTCTGGAAACACCATATATTTT
CASSEPATDDSGNTIYF
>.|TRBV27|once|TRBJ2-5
TGTGCCAGCAGTTTATCGGAGGGAGAGACCCAGTACTTC
CASSLSEGETQYF
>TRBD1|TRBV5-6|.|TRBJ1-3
TGTGCCAGCAGTTATGGGACAGTCCCTGGAAACACCATATATTTT
CASSYGTVPGNTIYF
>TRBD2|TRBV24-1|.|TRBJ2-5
TGTGCCACCAGTGATCCGTGGGAGGGGACCCAGTACTTC
CATSDPWEGTQYF
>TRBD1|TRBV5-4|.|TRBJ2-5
TGTGCCAGCAGCTTTACCGGGACAGGTTCAGAGACCCAGTACTTC
CASSFTGTGSETQYF
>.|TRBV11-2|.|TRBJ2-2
TGTGCCAGCAGCGTACAGCAGAACACCGGGGAGCTGTTTTTT
CASSVQQNTGELFF
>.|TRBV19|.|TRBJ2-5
TGTGCCAGTAGTCCCACAGGAGTTCCGGGGACCCAGTACTTC
CASSPTGVPGTQYF
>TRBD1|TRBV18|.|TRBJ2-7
TGTGCCAGCTCAGGGGACAGGCTTTACGAGCAGTACTTC
CASSGDRLYEQYF
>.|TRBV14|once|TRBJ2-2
TGTGCCAGCAGCCTAGCGTTCGGGGAGCTGTTTTTT
CASSLAFGELFF
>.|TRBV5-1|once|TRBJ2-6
TGCGCCAGCAGCTTGGGGCAGTCTGGGGCCAACGTCCTGACTTTC
CASSLGQSGANVLTF
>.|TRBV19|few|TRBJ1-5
TGTGCCAGTAGTTTCACCGCGTCCGATCAGCCCCAGCATTTT
CASSFTASDQPQHF
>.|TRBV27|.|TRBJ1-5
TGTGCCAGCAGTTACTCTCTGGGCAATCAGCCCCAGCATTTT
CASSYSLGNQPQHF
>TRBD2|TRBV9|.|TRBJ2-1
TGTGCCAGCAGCCCCCGCGGGGAGGGCGATGAGCAGTTCTTC
CASSPRGEGDEQFF
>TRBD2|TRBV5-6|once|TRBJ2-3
TGTGCCAGCAGCTCCGTAGCGGGGGGGGCGGATACGCAGTATTTT
CASSSVAGGADTQYF
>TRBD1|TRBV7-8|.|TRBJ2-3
TGTGCCAGCAGCCAGGACAGGGTAGGCACAGATACGCAGTATTTT
CASSQDRVGTDTQYF
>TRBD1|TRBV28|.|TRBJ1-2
TGTGCCAGCAGGGGACAGGATTTTTACGGCTACACCTTC
CASRGQDFYGYTF
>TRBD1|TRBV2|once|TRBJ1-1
TGTGCCAGCGGGAACAGGGGAAGGGGGAACAGTGAAGCTTTCTTT
CASGNRGRGNSEAFF
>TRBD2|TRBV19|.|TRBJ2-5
TGTGCCAGTAGTATCGCTAGCGGGTACCAAGAGACCCAGTACTTC
CASSIASGYQETQYF
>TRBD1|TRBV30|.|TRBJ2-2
TGTGCCTGGAAACAGGGGATAAACACCGGGGAGCTGTTTTTT
CAWKQGINTGELFF
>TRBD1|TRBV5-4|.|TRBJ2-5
TGTGCCAGCAGCTTTCGGGACAGGGCGAAAGAGACCCAGTACTTC
CASSFRDRAKETQYF
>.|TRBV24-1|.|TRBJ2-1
TGTGCCACCAGTGCTGGTGGGCAGTTCTCCTACAATGAGCAGTTCTTC
CATSAGGQFSYNEQFF
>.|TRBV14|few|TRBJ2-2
TGTGCCAGCAGCCCCCGGGACTTTACCGGGGAGCTGTTTTTT
CASSPRDFTGELFF
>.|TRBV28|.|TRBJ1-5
TGTGCCAGCAGTTTATCCCAGGGCAATCAGCCCCAGCATTTT
CASSLSQGNQPQHF
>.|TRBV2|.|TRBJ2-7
TGTGCCAGCAGTGAATATAGCGAGCAGTACTTC
CASSEYSEQYF
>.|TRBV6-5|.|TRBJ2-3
TGTGCCAGCGGTTCTAGTGACACAGATACGCAGTATTTT
CASGSSDTDTQYF
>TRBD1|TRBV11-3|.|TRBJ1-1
TGTGCCAGCAGCCAAGGGACAGGCACTGAAGCTTTCTTT
CASSQGTGTEAFF
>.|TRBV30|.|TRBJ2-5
TGTGCCTGGAGTACCAATTTAGCGGTCCAGACCCAGTACTTC
CAWSTNLAVQTQYF
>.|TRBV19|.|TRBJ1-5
TGTGCCAGTGGTTCAGGTTCCAATCAGCCCCAGCATTTT
CASGSGSNQPQHF
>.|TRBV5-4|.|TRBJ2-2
TGTGCCAGCAGCCCCGAGATCACCGGGGAGCTGTTTTTT
CASSPEITGELFF